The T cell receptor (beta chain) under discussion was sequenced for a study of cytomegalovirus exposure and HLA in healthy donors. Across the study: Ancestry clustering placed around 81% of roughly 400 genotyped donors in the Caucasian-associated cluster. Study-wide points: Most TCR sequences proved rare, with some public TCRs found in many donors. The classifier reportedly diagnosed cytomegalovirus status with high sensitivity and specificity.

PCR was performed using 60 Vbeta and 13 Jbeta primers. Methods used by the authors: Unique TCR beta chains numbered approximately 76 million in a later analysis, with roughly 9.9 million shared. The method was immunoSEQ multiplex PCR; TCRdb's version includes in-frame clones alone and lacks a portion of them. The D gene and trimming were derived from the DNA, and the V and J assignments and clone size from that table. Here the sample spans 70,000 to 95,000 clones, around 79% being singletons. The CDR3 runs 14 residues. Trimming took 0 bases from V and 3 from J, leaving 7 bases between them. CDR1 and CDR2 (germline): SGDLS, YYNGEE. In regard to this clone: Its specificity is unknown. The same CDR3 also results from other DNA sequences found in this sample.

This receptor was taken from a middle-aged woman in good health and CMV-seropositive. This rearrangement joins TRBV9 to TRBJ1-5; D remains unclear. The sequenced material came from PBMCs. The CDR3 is CASSVGTVNQPQHF. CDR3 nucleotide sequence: TGTGCCAGCAGCGTAGGAACAGTCAATCAGCCCCAGCATTTT.